These 2 T cell receptor beta chains were sequenced from one sample in a study of T-cell memory formation after mild COVID-19 (dated by TCRdb to the early 2020s). Library method: 5' RACE. The sequencing machine was an Illumina NovaSeq 6000. TCRdb's own reprocessing of the public reads used fastp at Q25 and MiXCR and kept productive beta chains. Identical CDR3 proteins give one entry, which carries the most common genes and DNA. For this sample there are 130,000 to 150,000 distinct CDR3 sequences; roughly 19% appear just once. The ten top clones hold approximately 2.3% of the sample. Sequencing was done on a sample of PBMCs or a T cell subset sorted from them (not recorded which). The receptor set was obtained from an adult woman who had mild COVID-19 (a few samples of this study predate the infection). The sample titles of this study are shuffled in the database, so cell type and time point are left out; the donor was told from shared clones.

This clonotype was counted only a few times. The chain employs TRBV4-1 and TRBJ2-3; TRBD1 or TRBD2 may be the D gene (5 bases each). The V end was cut by 3 bases, the J end by 5 bases, with 18 bases between. This CDR3 comprises 16 residues. Germline CDR1 reads MGHRA; CDR2 reads YSYEKL. CDR3 coding DNA: TGCGCCAGCAGCCACCGGGGACGAGGTAAGGAAGATACGCAGTATTTT. It specifies CASSHRGRGKEDTQYF.

This clonotype came up a few times. The chain joins TRBV6-2 or TRBV6-3 to TRBJ1-1, with a tentative D call TRBD1 (5 bases). The CDR3 is made up of 14 amino acids. V shed 2 bases and J shed 4 bases, with 11 bases lying between them. From germline, CDR1 is MNHEY and CDR2 SVGEGT. The CDR3 region is CASSYPDSFTEAFF. CDR3 nucleotide sequence: TGTGCCAGCAGTTACCCAGACAGTTTCACTGAAGCTTTCTTT.